This TCR beta chain was observed in a study of T cell responses to AZD1222 COVID-19 vaccine. Study results and caveats: Donors, mostly white British, included more females; clonal diversity was possibly underestimated. Spike-specific TCR breadth rose after two AZD1222 doses, and depth rose as well. Only a handful of people who got AZD1222 tested seropositive at baseline.

Germline V gives CDR1 MNHEY, CDR2 SMNVEV (reference sequence). Trimming took 2 bases from V and 2 from J, leaving 12 bases between them. This CDR3 spans 15 amino acids. The table came from immunoSEQ multiplex PCR; TCRdb's copy has only in-frame clones and leaves some out. The table has 130,000 to 150,000 clones, around 89% seen once; the top ten hold over 12%. For this clone: Its antigen remains unidentified.

The sequence derives from an adult in good health. This chain uses TRBV27 with TRBJ1-1; the D is unclear. The sequencing used peripheral blood, collected on day 0 of AZD1222 vaccination. CDR3 loop: CASSLASGSNTEAFF. In DNA, the CDR3 is TGTGCCAGCAGTTTAGCCTCCGGGTCTAACACTGAAGCTTTCTTT.